These 18 T cell receptor beta chains share one sample of origin, sequenced in a study of OX40 agonist ivuxolimab in advanced cancers. Libraries were prepared by immunoSEQ multiplex PCR; TCRdb keeps only in-frame clonotypes and omits some of them. Of some 70,000 clones in the sample, 90% to 95% are singletons; the top ten hold 2% to 2.5%. Sequences were derived from CD4+ or CD8+ T cells sorted from blood, sampled in a trial of the OX40 agonist ivuxolimab. The receptors shown here come from an adult with an advanced solid tumor such as melanoma, head and neck, liver or kidney cancer.

The chain is built from TRBV30 and TRBJ2-3, with 9 bases that match TRBD1. V lost 4 bases, J lost 3 bases, and 5 bases stayed unmatched. The CDR3 is 14 residues long. Per germline, CDR1 GTSNPN and CDR2 SVGIG (reference sequence). As DNA, the CDR3 is TGTGCCTGGACGGGACAGGGCAGGACAGATACGCAGTATTTT. Amino acids: CAWTGQGRTDTQYF.

The rearrangement uses TRBV6-1 and TRBJ1-2; a weak D match, TRBD1 (6 bases). The CDR3 runs 15 residues. Germline lookup yields CDR1 MNHNS and CDR2 SASEGT. Trimming removed 3 bases from V and 3 bases from J, with 14 bases in between. The DNA of the CDR3 is TGTGCCAGCAGTGACGGGACACCGAGGGACTATGGCTACACCTTC. Amino acid sequence: CASSDGTPRDYGYTF.

This sequence joins TRBV6-6 and TRBJ1-2; perhaps TRBD1 as D (6 bases). Germline V lookup: CDR1 MNHNY, CDR2 SVGAGI (reference sequence). Trimming shortened V by 2 bases and J by 1 base, and 11 bases separated the two germline ends. This CDR3 comprises 15 residues. This chain's CDR3 is CASSYLDSDNYGYTF. The CDR3 coding sequence is TGTGCCAGCAGTTACCTGGACAGTGATAACTATGGCTACACCTTC.

The chain's CDR3 is CASSSLGGTRNEQYF. The CDR3 coding sequence is TGCGCCAGCAGCTCCTTGGGGGGGACGAGGAACGAGCAGTACTTC. The V gene is TRBV5-1, the J gene TRBJ2-7; 7 bases fit TRBD2. Germline assignment: CDR1 SGHRS and CDR2 YFSETQ. With 3 bases clipped from V and 5 bases from J, the junction kept 11 bases outside the gene matches. This CDR3 has 15 amino acids.

The rearrangement joins TRBV30 to TRBJ2-5; D not resolved. The CDR3 has 15 residues. V lost 0 bases to trimming and J lost 0 bases, with 11 bases between them. The germline gives CDR1 GTSNPN, CDR2 SVGIG (reference sequence). The CDR3 bases are TGTGCCTGGAGTGTTCCGACCCTATACCAAGAGACCCAGTACTTC. Translating it yields CAWSVPTLYQETQYF.

The chain carries TRBV7-2 and TRBJ1-2; D is possibly TRBD1 (6 bases). The germline CDR1 and CDR2 sequences are SGHTA and FQGNSA. V lost 4 bases and J lost 2, with 11 bases in between. This CDR3 region has 14 residues. The DNA of the CDR3 is TGTGCCAGCAGCTCCGCCACAGGGAACTATGGCTACACCTTC. Protein product: CASSSATGNYGYTF. Full variable domain (outside the CDR3, taken from reference TRBV7-2 and TRBJ1-2): GAGVSQSPSNKVTEKGKDVELRCDPISGHTALYWYRQSLGQGLEFLIYFQGNSAPDKSGLPSDRFSAERTGGSVSTLTIQRTQQEDSAVYLCASSSATGNYGYTFGSGTRLTVV.

The gene calls are TRBV11-3 and TRBJ2-2; D gene uncertain. The CDR3 has 14 residues. V dropped 7 bases and J dropped 0 bases, with 9 bases sitting between them. Germline CDR1 reads SGHNT; CDR2 reads YENEEA. The CDR3 DNA follows: TGTGCCAGCACCCCTTACTCGAACACCGGGGAGCTGTTTTTT. As protein: CASTPYSNTGELFF.

The chain recombines TRBV7-2 with TRBJ2-5; tentatively, D is TRBD1 (5 bases). Between the trimmed V and J ends, which lost 2 bases and 1 base, there was a span of 11 bases. The CDR3 sequence is 15 residues long. Per the germline V gene, CDR1 is SGHTA and CDR2 is FQGNSA. For the CDR3, the DNA is TGTGCCAGCAGCTTAAGGGGTCAGGGCCAAGAGACCCAGTACTTC. It encodes CASSLRGQGQETQYF.

The chain is built from TRBV15 and TRBJ2-2; D is undetermined. The V gene's germline CDR1 is LNHNV and CDR2 YYDKDF (reference sequence). The CDR3 contains 15 residues. V was cut by 6 bases and J by 4 bases, with 15 bases left in between. CDR3 in DNA: TGTGCCACCAGTGGCAGACCCCGAGGCACCGGGGAGCTGTTTTTT. This translates into CATSGRPRGTGELFF.

V gene TRBV14 combines with J gene TRBJ2-3, with a possible D match to TRBD2 (6 bases). This CDR3 region has 15 residues. Germline assignment: CDR1 SGHDN and CDR2 FVKESK. Trimming took off 0 bases at V and 6 bases at J, with 13 bases between the two ends. The CDR3 protein is CASSQERWAGDTQYF. The CDR3 DNA reads TGTGCCAGCAGCCAAGAGAGGTGGGCGGGGGATACGCAGTATTTT.

The rearrangement joins TRBV7-9 to TRBJ1-2, with D possibly being TRBD1 (6 bases). Germline values: CDR1 SEHNR, CDR2 FQNEAQ (reference sequence). The CDR3 sequence is 16 residues long. Trimming shortened V by 5 bases and J by 1 base, and 17 bases separated the two germline ends. For the CDR3, the DNA is TGTGCCAGCAGCCCCAGCGTTCAGGGGAATAACTATGGCTACACCTTC. Its protein product is CASSPSVQGNNYGYTF.

The chain couples TRBV10-1 to TRBJ1-3, with TRBD1 as a possible D gene (6 bases). This CDR3 has 18 amino acids. Trimming stripped 2 bases from V and 0 bases from J, with 17 bases between. Germline V gene data show CDR1 as WNHNN and CDR2 as SYGVQD (reference sequence). The DNA for the CDR3 is TGCGCCAGCAGTGAGCCGCCCCGGGACATACTCTCTGGAAACACCATATATTTT. It yields the protein CASSEPPRDILSGNTIYF.

The chain uses TRBV10-1 and TRBJ2-3; 8 bases match TRBD1. The CDR3 covers 13 residues. The V segment lost 3 bases and the J segment 5 bases; nucleotides outside the gene matches: 1. CDR1 WNHNN and CDR2 SYGVQD come from the germline V gene (reference sequence). The CDR3 coding sequence is TGCGCCAGCAGTGATACAGGGGGAGATACGCAGTATTTT. Protein: CASSDTGGDTQYF.

The V and J genes are TRBV28 and TRBJ1-5; D unclear. This CDR3 region has 14 residues. Looked up from germline, CDR1 is MDHEN and CDR2 is SYDVKM. Trimming took 7 bases from V and 2 from J, leaving 12 bases between them. This CDR3 reads CASIEGWGNQPQHF. CDR3 nucleotide sequence: TGTGCCAGCATTGAGGGTTGGGGCAATCAGCCCCAGCATTTT.

This chain links TRBV21-1 with TRBJ2-2; the table's TRBD2 call for D was not verified on the DNA. TRBV21-1 is a documented pseudogene. The length of the CDR3 is 16 residues. The CDR3 DNA sequence: TGTGCCAGCAGCAAAGGGAGCGGGACTCACACCGGGGAGCTGTTTTTT. It encodes CASSKGSGTHTGELFF.

The V gene is TRBV2, the J gene TRBJ2-7; D is possibly TRBD2 (6 bases). The CDR3 contains 13 residues. Trimming cost V 0 bases and J 9 bases, with 12 bases left between them. CDR1 is SNHLY, CDR2 FYNNEI, per germline. This CDR3 reads CASSEAPGDPQYF. As DNA, the CDR3 is TGTGCCAGCAGTGAAGCGCCGGGGGACCCGCAGTACTTC.

The V and J genes are TRBV5-3 and TRBJ2-1; TRBD2 might be the D (6 bases). TRBV5-3 is an open reading frame whose function is uncertain. The CDR3 contains 15 residues. V lost 2 bases to trimming and J lost 0 bases, with 9 bases between them. CDR3 sequence (DNA): TGTGCCAGAAGCTTTCCGGGAGCCTCCTACAATGAGCAGTTCTTC. Protein product: CARSFPGASYNEQFF.

The rearrangement links TRBV4-2 to TRBJ2-5; TRBD2 agrees at 12 bases. CDR3 length: 15 amino acids. In germline, CDR1 is LGHNA, CDR2 YNFKEQ. The ends lost 4 bases at V and 5 bases at J; junction bases unmatched: 5. The CDR3 region has the DNA TGTGCCAGCAGCCGCCGACTAGCGGGGGAGGAGACCCAGTACTTC. Translation: CASSRRLAGEETQYF.